The T cell receptor (beta chain) under discussion was sequenced for a study of blood T cell repertoires in COVID-19 (dated by TCRdb to 2020 to 2021). As for the study more broadly: Samples covering the acute and convalescent phases of COVID-19 were provided by collaborators in the United States, Italy and Spain. HLA class I and class II types, where available, came from metadata supplied by the sample provider rather than from assay-based typing. The repertoires were released in a freely available public database meant as a resource for research on the immune response to SARS-CoV-2. The samples were drawn from two sources: the first 160 participants of the ongoing ImmuneRACE study, and 1,200 or so subjects contributed by 6 global collaborators. The material from the prospective study consisted of cDNA or gDNA derived from T cells, B-cell-depleted T cells, or PBMCs. Nearly every sample came with metadata listing a de-identified subject ID, COVID-19 status, age in years and sex. Deeply sampled blood TCRbeta repertoires from subjects exposed to, actively infected with, or recovered from COVID-19 were included in the dataset. Paper-wide results and their limitations: The quantity of clinical and demographic metadata differed by source and by participant and was supplied without curation.

Including cysteine and phenylalanine, the CDR3 has 16 amino acids. CDR3 DNA only is kept here, 48 bases in frame from base 1. The V and J ends are trimmed by 0 bases and 8 bases, leaving 19 bases between them. The germline V gene (reference sequence) provides CDR1 LGHDT and CDR2 YNNKEL. Turning to this clone: The antigen this receptor binds is unknown. It has no much larger one-base neighbor in the sample; base qualities were not kept.

The immunoSEQ Assay, a bias-controlled multiplex PCR, was used to amplify TCRbeta CDR3 regions from genomic DNA. The study's processing was this. Within the assay, amplification of reference gene primers was used to estimate how many nucleated cells each sample contained. To quantify the absolute abundance of each unique TCRbeta CDR3 rearrangement, sequence reads were collapsed and filtered. For each sample, productive Simpson clonality was calculated as the square root of Simpson's diversity index over productive rearrangements. This immuneACCESS table, as held by TCRdb, lists in-frame sequences with V and J called but not all clones. Of the missing ones, under half trace to an unresolved V gene in checked studies; the others have no known cause. D and trimming were read from the DNA, whereas the V and J calls and clone size are those reported in that table. This sample comprises 65,000 to 80,000 clones, 84% of them detected only once. Of the sample, about an eighth falls within the top ten clones.

Collaborating institutions collected whole blood in K2EDTA tubes following their own protocols. Collaborator samples were shipped for TCRbeta analysis as frozen whole blood, isolated PBMCs, or DNA extracted from either sample type. The chain joins TRBV3-1 (or the pseudogene TRBV3-2) to TRBJ1-1, with no confident D gene call. The TCR originated in a human donor in a cohort sampled during active COVID-19. The sequenced sample was peripheral blood. CDR3 region: CASSQERGSPRSEAFF. The nucleotide sequence reads TGTGCCAGCAGCCAAGAACGAGGGTCCCCTCGCTCCGAAGCTTTCTTT.